Below are 22 T cell receptor beta chains sequenced from a single sample in a study of T cell responses to AZD1222 COVID-19 vaccine. Using immunoSEQ multiplex PCR, the repertoire was profiled, and TCRdb retains in-frame clones only, with some absent. Of over 85,000 clones in the sample, about 85% are singletons; the top ten hold roughly 3%. This specimen was peripheral blood, taken on day 0 of AZD1222 vaccination. The receptors here all came from an adult in good health.

The chain employs TRBV11-2 and TRBJ2-3; 8 bases map to TRBD2. Germline V gene sequence: CDR1 SGHAT, CDR2 FQNNGV. The V segment lost 5 bases and the J segment 4 bases; nucleotides outside the gene matches: 8. This CDR3 contains 15 residues. The DNA of the CDR3 is TGTGCCAGCAGCCCAGGACTAGCCCCAGCAGATACGCAGTATTTT. Translating it yields CASSPGLAPADTQYF.

This sequence joins TRBV21-1 and TRBJ2-3. TRBV21-1 is noted as a pseudogene. This CDR3 contains 13 residues. CDR3 nucleotides: TGTGCCGGGGGACGGTTTAGCACAGATACGCAGTATTTT. Residues: CAGGRFSTDTQYF.

With respect to this clone: The junction differs from germline at one of its ends, possibly a read error. V usage is TRBV5-1 and J usage is TRBJ1-1; the D is unclear. Germline V gives CDR1 SGHRS, CDR2 YFSETQ. The CDR3 extends over 13 amino acids. The CDR3 DNA sequence: TGCGCCAGCAACTTGCAGTCTCGCTCTGAAGCTTTCTTT. Translated: CASNLQSRSEAFF. Variable domain in full (rest from reference TRBV5-1 and TRBJ1-1): KAGVTQTPRYLIKTRGQQVTLSCSPISGHRSVSWYQQTPGQGLQFLFEYFSETQRNKGNFPGRFSGRQFSNSRSEMNVSTLELGDSALYLCASNLQSRSEAFFGQGTRLTVV.

This chain connects TRBV28 to TRBJ2-7, with D possibly TRBD1 on 5 matching bases. Trimming removed 6 bases at V and 0 bases at J, with 12 bases between. There are 14 residues in the CDR3. In germline, CDR1 is MDHEN, CDR2 SYDVKM. For the CDR3, the DNA is TGTGCCAGCAGCCGAAGGGGCAGCTCCTACGAGCAGTACTTC. Translated: CASSRRGSSYEQYF.

The chain combines TRBV28 with TRBJ1-5; D unresolved. The CDR3 spans 17 residues. Germline CDR1 and CDR2: MDHEN and SYDVKM. V shed 8 bases and J shed 0 bases, with 20 bases lying between them. The CDR3 is CASHNQSPLISNQPQHF. In DNA form, the CDR3 reads TGTGCCAGCCACAATCAAAGCCCATTAATTAGCAATCAGCCCCAGCATTTT.

The gene calls are TRBV10-1 and TRBJ2-3; a weak D match, TRBD2 (6 bases). This CDR3 spans 16 amino acids. The ends were cut back, 10 bases at V and 5 bases at J, with 25 bases in the middle. Germline CDR1 is WNHNN and CDR2 is SYGVQD (reference sequence). DNA for the CDR3: TGCGCCACCCAGGACTTGGGGGGACCGGGGGAAGATACGCAGTATTTT. It is translated as CATQDLGGPGEDTQYF.

This clone was observed once. The rearrangement links TRBV5-1 to TRBJ1-1; TRBD1 matches 10 bases. The CDR3 contains 16 residues. After removal of 0 bases from V and 11 bases from J, the junction contained 13 bases not matched to a gene. CDR1 is SGHRS, CDR2 YFSETQ, per germline. CDR3 region: CASSLEGTGATRGAFF. DNA of the CDR3: TGCGCCAGCAGCTTGGAAGGGACAGGGGCCACCAGAGGGGCTTTCTTT.

This clone was observed a handful of times. The J gene is TRBJ1-5, the V gene TRBV20-1; a weak D match, TRBD1 (5 bases). CDR1 and CDR2 (germline): DFQATT, SNEGSKA (reference sequence). The CDR3 runs 13 residues. V lost 3 bases, J lost 3 bases, and 9 bases lay in between. CDR3 DNA: TGCAGTGCTAGTTGGGGCACCAATCAGCCCCAGCATTTT. Translation gives CSASWGTNQPQHF.

The chain couples TRBV5-1 to TRBJ2-7; 9 bases are shared with TRBD2. This CDR3 has 15 residues. J gave up 5 bases and V 4 bases, and 10 bases lay outside the gene matches. Germline V lookup: CDR1 SGHRS, CDR2 YFSETQ. CDR3 protein: CASSPGVAGVHEQYF. CDR3 in DNA: TGCGCCAGCAGCCCTGGGGTAGCGGGAGTCCACGAGCAGTACTTC.

The chain links TRBV3-1 (or the pseudogene TRBV3-2) to TRBJ2-7; D may be TRBD1 (6 bases). V was shortened by 4 bases and J by 2 bases, with 15 bases between the two germline ends. CDR3 length: 15 residues. Per germline, CDR1 LGHDT and CDR2 YNNKEL (reference sequence). The DNA of the CDR3 is TGTGCCAGCAGCCGGCGGTTTCAGGGGCCCTACGAGCAGTACTTC. Its protein is CASSRRFQGPYEQYF.

This clone was seen once. CDR3 DNA: TGTGCCAGCTCCGAAAGGCAGGGGGCTGGGTATGGCTACACCTTC. Encoded protein: CASSERQGAGYGYTF. The chain uses TRBV6-5 and TRBJ1-2; 8 nucleotides line up with TRBD1. The trim removed 8 bases at V and 5 bases at J, leaving 13 bases unmatched. The CDR3 totals 15 residues. Germline V gene sequence: CDR1 MNHEY, CDR2 SVGAGI.

This clone was seen only once. CDR3 amino acids: CASSLVGNTEAFF. CDR3 bases: TGTGCCAGCAGTTTGGTGGGGAACACTGAAGCTTTCTTT. The chain is built from TRBV14 and TRBJ1-1; D is undetermined. The CDR3 spans 13 residues. Germline values: CDR1 SGHDN, CDR2 FVKESK. Trimming left V 6 bases short and J 1 base short, with 9 bases between.

The chain combines TRBV4-1 with TRBJ2-3; 9 bases are shared with TRBD2. Germline lookup yields CDR1 MGHRA and CDR2 YSYEKL. V was pared by 0 bases and J by 2 bases, with 9 bases of the junction left unmatched. The CDR3 spans 18 residues. The CDR3 region has the DNA TGCGCCAGCAGCCAAGACCCCCCTGGCGGGAGGGTCACAGATACGCAGTATTTT. Translated: CASSQDPPGGRVTDTQYF.

Only a few counts were recorded for this clone. The genes are TRBV12-3 or TRBV12-4 and TRBJ1-2; tentatively, D is TRBD1 (6 bases). Trimming took 6 bases from V and 7 from J, leaving 15 bases between them. The CDR3 is made up of 13 amino acids. DNA for the CDR3: TGTGCCAGCAGACCGCAGGGGCACGGTGGCTACACCTTC. Protein: CASRPQGHGGYTF.

The chain couples TRBV23-1 to TRBJ1-4; D perhaps matches TRBD1 (6 bases). TRBV23-1 carries the ORF label, with uncertain function. Between the trimmed V and J ends, which lost 7 bases and 7 bases, there was a span of 31 bases. The CDR3 has 19 amino acids. CDR3 sequence reads: CASTFRGAGAFFYGEKLFF. In DNA, the CDR3 is TGCGCCAGCACCTTCAGAGGGGCAGGGGCTTTTTTTTATGGTGAAAAACTGTTTTTT.

This chain links TRBV7-3 with TRBJ1-2; tentatively, D is TRBD1 (5 bases). CDR3 length: 15 amino acids. Trimming cost V 0 bases and J 5 bases, with 13 bases left between them. Germline V gene data show CDR1 as SGHTA and CDR2 as FQGTGA. CDR3 protein: CASSLTGRDGYGYTF. CDR3 coding DNA: TGTGCCAGCAGCTTAACGGGCAGGGACGGTTATGGCTACACCTTC.

The table lists this clone with a count of one. V is TRBV4-3 and J is TRBJ1-2; 7 nucleotides match TRBD1. V lost 3 bases and J lost 4; bases outside the gene matches: 8. The germline V gene has CDR1 LGHNA and CDR2 YSLEER. The CDR3 sequence is 15 residues long. The CDR3 bases are TGCGCCAGCAGCCACTTCCGGGACAGACCCTATGGCTACACCTTC. It codes for CASSHFRDRPYGYTF.

The chain combines TRBV5-1 with TRBJ1-4; D gene uncertain. Trimming removed 0 bases from V and 4 bases from J, with 7 bases in between. Germline V gene sequence: CDR1 SGHRS, CDR2 YFSETQ. This CDR3 has 14 residues. The CDR3 is CASSLAQNNEKLFF. DNA for the CDR3: TGCGCCAGCAGCTTGGCGCAGAATAATGAAAAACTGTTTTTT.

The gene calls are TRBV15 and TRBJ2-5; possibly TRBD2 for D (5 bases). V was cut by 0 bases and J by 1 base, with 15 bases left in between. The CDR3 runs 17 residues. Germline lookup yields CDR1 LNHNV and CDR2 YYDKDF (reference sequence). Here the CDR3 reads CATSREAPTSGQETQYF. CDR3 sequence (DNA): TGTGCCACCAGCAGAGAGGCCCCAACTAGTGGCCAAGAGACCCAGTACTTC.

This clone showed up just once. The chain couples TRBV18 to TRBJ2-5; possibly TRBD1 for D (5 bases). The CDR3 length is 16 residues. Trimming took off 6 bases at V and 1 base at J, with 18 bases between the two ends. CDR1 and CDR2 from the germline V gene are KGHSH and LQKENI. CDR3 bases: TGTGCCAGCTCCTCTAGGGGCCGGAACCTCCAAGAGACCCAGTACTTC. Translating it yields CASSSRGRNLQETQYF.

The CDR3 nucleotides read TGTGCCACCAGTGATAATTCCCGCGGGGACACTGAAGCTTTCTTT. As protein: CATSDNSRGDTEAFF. The chain has TRBV24-1 and TRBJ1-1; D remains ambiguous. Germline values: CDR1 KGHDR, CDR2 SFDVKD. Between the trimmed V and J ends, which lost 3 bases and 3 bases, there was a span of 13 bases. The CDR3 covers 15 residues.

The genes are TRBV5-5 and TRBJ1-1; D ambiguous. Germline V gene lookup returns CDR1 SGHKS and CDR2 YYEKEE (reference sequence). CDR3 length equals 14 residues. Trimming pared 0 bases from V and 6 bases from J, leaving 12 bases between. The CDR3 is CASSLGWRQPEAFF. CDR3 DNA: TGTGCCAGCAGCTTGGGATGGAGACAACCTGAAGCTTTCTTT.